The source of this T cell receptor beta chain is a study of identical twins. TCRdb recomputed calls from the 5' RACE reads with MiXCR, one row per CDR3 protein. The sample holds 300,000 or so distinct CDR3 sequences, 7.5% to 9.5% seen once. This clonotype turned up a few times. The same data also contributed to another study, on yellow fever vaccine responses in identical twins.

Sample: CD8+ T cells sorted from blood. The receptor's source is a woman between 18 and 29 years old in good health.

This chain's CDR3 is CASSQIRGVETQYF. The CDR3 bases are TGCGCCAGCAGCCAAATCCGGGGGGTTGAGACCCAGTACTTC. The V gene is TRBV4-1, the J gene TRBJ2-5; 7 bases match TRBD2. Trimming at V came to 2 bases and at J to 5 bases, leaving 5 bases not matched to a gene. The CDR3 sequence is 14 residues long. The V gene's germline CDR1 is MGHRA and CDR2 YSYEKL.